A single sample is the source of the 10 T cell receptor beta chains below, sequenced in a study of cytomegalovirus exposure and HLA in healthy donors. The PCR had 60 Vbeta and 13 Jbeta primers. Assay used: immunoSEQ multiplex PCR; TCRdb lists only in-frame clones, some missing. The table has around 40,000 clones, about 60% seen once. The material sequenced was PBMCs. Receptors were obtained from a human donor in good health.

The chain carries TRBV6-1 and TRBJ1-2, with 7 positions matching TRBD1. Germline-derived CDR1 and CDR2 are MNHNS and SASEGT. This CDR3 is 15 amino acids long. The trim removed 0 bases at V and 5 bases at J, leaving 6 bases unmatched. CDR3 in DNA: TGTGCCAGCAGTGAAGCCGGGACAGATCCATATGGCTACACCTTC. Protein product: CASSEAGTDPYGYTF.

This clone has a handful of counts. The J gene is TRBJ2-1, the V gene TRBV6-6; no reliable D call. In germline, CDR1 is MNHNY, CDR2 SVGAGI (reference sequence). The CDR3 sequence is 14 residues long. Trimming cost V 6 bases and J 0 bases, with 9 bases left between them. For the CDR3, the DNA is TGTGCCAGCAGCCAGAGGAGCTCCTACAATGAGCAGTTCTTC. This codes for CASSQRSSYNEQFF.

V usage is TRBV9 and J usage is TRBJ1-4, with 7 bases identical to TRBD1. Germline values: CDR1 SGDLS, CDR2 YYNGEE. The CDR3 is made up of 15 amino acids. J was trimmed by 5 bases and V by 4 bases; bases with no gene match: 8. CDR3 in DNA: TGTGCCAGCAGCATAACAGGGGCGGGGAATGAAAAACTGTTTTTT. Translated: CASSITGAGNEKLFF.

This chain connects TRBV5-1 to TRBJ2-1; TRBD1 matches 7 bases. J gave up 6 bases and V 4 bases, and 7 bases lay outside the gene matches. This CDR3 has 14 amino acids. Germline V gene lookup returns CDR1 SGHRS and CDR2 YFSETQ. The CDR3 coding sequence is TGCGCCAGCAGCCCCATCGGGACAGTCAATGAGCAGTTCTTC. It translates to CASSPIGTVNEQFF.

This clone was recorded only once. This sequence joins TRBV5-8 and TRBJ2-2, with D perhaps matching TRBD1 (6 bases). Trimming stripped 3 bases from V and 4 bases from J, with 16 bases between. Germline assignment: CDR1 SGHTS and CDR2 YDEGEE. CDR3 length: 16 residues. In DNA form, the CDR3 reads TGTGCCAGCAGCTCCCCGAGGGTAGGGGGCACCGGGGAGCTGTTTTTT. The encoded protein is CASSSPRVGGTGELFF.

V gene TRBV25-1 combines with J gene TRBJ1-4; 10 positions agree with TRBD1. CDR1 MGHDK and CDR2 SYGVNS come from the germline V gene. V shed 6 bases and J 8 bases; nucleotides not matched to a gene: 6. The CDR3 extends over 14 amino acids. Here the CDR3 DNA reads TGTGCCAGCAGCCAGACAGGGGGCAGAGAAAAACTGTTTTTT. It codes for CASSQTGGREKLFF.

The table lists this clone with a few counts. This sequence joins TRBV5-8 and TRBJ2-7; 10 bases match TRBD2. V was pared by 0 bases and J by 2 bases, with 2 bases of the junction left unmatched. The CDR3 length is 15 residues. CDR1 is SGHTS, CDR2 YDEGEE, per germline. The CDR3 sequence: CASSLGTSGTYEQYF. CDR3 nucleotide sequence: TGTGCCAGCAGCTTGGGGACTAGCGGCACCTACGAGCAGTACTTC. The full variable domain, rest sourced from reference TRBV5-8 and TRBJ2-7, is EAGVTQSPTHLIKTRGQQATLRCSPISGHTSVYWYQQALGLGLQFLLWYDEGEERNRGNFPPRFSGRQFPNYSSELNVNALELEDSALYLCASSLGTSGTYEQYFGPGTRLTVT.

The chain couples TRBV5-1 to TRBJ1-2; D not certain. Trimming took 0 bases from V and 8 from J, leaving 14 bases between them. Germline V gives CDR1 SGHRS, CDR2 YFSETQ. CDR3 length: 14 residues. In nucleotides, the CDR3 is TGCGCCAGCAGCTTGGGAGCCGCCACGTTCGGCTACACCTTC. As protein: CASSLGAATFGYTF. The whole variable domain, filled in from reference TRBV5-1 and TRBJ1-2, reads KAGVTQTPRYLIKTRGQQVTLSCSPISGHRSVSWYQQTPGQGLQFLFEYFSETQRNKGNFPGRFSGRQFSNSRSEMNVSTLELGDSALYLCASSLGAATFGYTFGSGTRLTVV.

The chain couples TRBV4-3 to TRBJ1-2; D may be TRBD1 (6 bases). Looked up from germline, CDR1 is LGHNA and CDR2 is YSLEER. This CDR3 has 16 amino acids. V lost 0 bases and J 3 bases, leaving 14 bases between the germline ends. For the CDR3, the DNA is TGCGCCAGCAGCCAAGATGTCCCCGGACAGTACTATGGCTACACCTTC. Amino acid sequence: CASSQDVPGQYYGYTF.

The genes are TRBV5-1 and TRBJ2-1, with D tentatively TRBD2 (6 bases). Germline assignment: CDR1 SGHRS and CDR2 YFSETQ. Trimming shortened V by 1 base and J by 4 bases, and 12 bases separated the two germline ends. The CDR3 loop spans 15 amino acids. The CDR3 bases are TGCGCCAGCAGCTTGCGGCGCGGGGTTTACAATGAGCAGTTCTTC. Translated: CASSLRRGVYNEQFF.